What follows is one T cell receptor (beta chain) and its context. Here immunoSEQ multiplex PCR was the method, and the copy in TCRdb shows in-frame clones only, minus some. The repertoire holds roughly 400,000 clones, with less than 95% as singletons. The record originates from a study of Ad26.COV2.S vaccination and SARS-CoV-2 variants. The treatment here: around 19 received Ad26.COV2.S at low or high dose, single or two shots; about 5 received placebo; per-sample allocation not given. Samples came from day 63 after the first vaccine or placebo injection. The CDR3 sequence is 16 residues long. V lost 6 bases to trimming and J lost 2 bases, with 22 bases between them. Germline CDR1 SQVTM, CDR2 ANQGSEA.

The V call is TRBV29-1, the J call TRBJ1-2, with D possibly being TRBD1 (6 bases). This receptor was taken from a person aged 18-65 years who received the Ad26.COV2.S COVID-19 vaccine or a placebo. The sequencing used peripheral blood, collected in a trial of Ad26.COV2.S vaccine versus placebo. DNA of the CDR3: TGCAGCGTGGCGCCCCTTTTACAGGGCTTAAACTATGGCTACACCTTC. This translates into CSVAPLLQGLNYGYTF.